The source of this TCR beta chain is a study of blood T cell repertoires in COVID-19. Trimming took 5 bases from V and 4 from J, leaving 11 bases between them. The CDR3 consists of 13 residues. Clones were read by immunoSEQ multiplex PCR, and TCRdb kept only the in-frame ones, dropping some. The table has about 51,000 clones, around 83% seen once; the top ten hold about 4.2%. The receptor comes from an elderly man with active COVID-19. The chain employs TRBV12-3 or TRBV12-4 and TRBJ1-2; D uncertain. The source material was peripheral blood. The CDR3 region has the DNA TGTGCCAGCAGTGGAGGGAAGATCTATGGCTACACCTTC. Translation: CASSGGKIYGYTF.